The sequence of this T cell receptor beta chain was determined in a study of T cell repertoires in cytomegalovirus infection. Overall study: As its CMV epitopes, the study selected recently identified HLA-C-restricted and well-studied HLA-B-restricted targets. Indications came from public TCR beta signatures; they pointed to CMV infection and to a matching HLA type. Findings and limits, study-wide: The cumulative frequency of public TCR beta families identified carriers of CMV plus the relevant HLA. CMV-specific TCR beta clonotypes restricted by HLA-C dominated the ex vivo response.

TCRdb called the reads again in MiXCR, with one record for every CDR3 protein. The table includes approximately 730,000 distinct CDR3 sequences, about 30% detected once. Concerning this clonotype itself: As yet, its antigen is unknown.

The CDR3 covers 16 residues. V shed 4 bases, J shed 1 base, and the junction held 7 bases outside the gene matches. Germline values: CDR1 MDHEN, CDR2 SYDVKM. This material consisted of cultured PBMCs, taken from culture after CMV antigen stimulation. V and J are TRBV28 and TRBJ2-3, with 8 bases fitting TRBD2. This TCR was sampled from a human donor in good health (CMV status not recorded). Some clones in this sample may be carry-over from other donors' samples. The CDR3 here is CASSSPWREGTDTQYF. The CDR3 DNA reads as TGTGCCAGCAGTTCCCCATGGCGGGAGGGCACAGATACGCAGTATTTT.